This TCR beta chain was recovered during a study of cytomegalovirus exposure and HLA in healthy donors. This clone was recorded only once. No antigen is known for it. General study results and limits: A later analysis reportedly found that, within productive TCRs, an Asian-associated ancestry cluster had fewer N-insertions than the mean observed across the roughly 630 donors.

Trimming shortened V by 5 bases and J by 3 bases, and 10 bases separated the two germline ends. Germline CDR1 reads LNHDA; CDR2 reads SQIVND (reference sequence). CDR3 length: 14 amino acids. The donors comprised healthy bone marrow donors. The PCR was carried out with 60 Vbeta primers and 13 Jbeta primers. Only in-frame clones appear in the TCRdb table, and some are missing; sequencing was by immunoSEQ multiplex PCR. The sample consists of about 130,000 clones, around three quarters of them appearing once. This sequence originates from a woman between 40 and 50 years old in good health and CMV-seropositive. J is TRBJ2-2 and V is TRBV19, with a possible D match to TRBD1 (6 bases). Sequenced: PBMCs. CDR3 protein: CASSLTGYTGELFF. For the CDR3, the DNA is TGTGCCAGTAGTCTTACAGGGTACACCGGGGAGCTGTTTTTT.